A selection of T cell receptor beta chains follows, all from one sample in a study of CD8+ T cells in alopecia areata. Method: immunoSEQ multiplex PCR; TCRdb's copy keeps in-frame clones and lacks some. The sample consists of a few hundred thousand clones, under 40% of them appearing once. This specimen was CD4+ T cells sorted from blood, taken around week 34, from a patient treated with tofacitinib. The receptors derive from a human donor with alopecia areata. The CDR3 runs from the conserved cysteine through the conserved F or W. A D gene is named only where the DNA matches it firmly. The size of a clone is reported for some rows only, either as once, few or many, or as a class for expanded clones.

j_call v_call d_call clone_size cdr3_nt cdr3_aa
TRBJ2-7 TRBV27 NA NA TGTGCCAGCAGTTTGGGGGGGGGCAGGAGCTCCTACGAGCAGTACTTC CASSLGGGRSSYEQYF
TRBJ1-1 TRBV7-9 NA few TGTGCCAGCAGCCAGAGGGACGGTGACACTGAAGCTTTCTTT CASSQRDGDTEAFF
TRBJ2-5 TRBV7-2 TRBD2 NA TGTGCCAGCAGCTTTCGAGGGCGGAGCGGGATGAGCGGGACCCAGTACTTC CASSFRGRSGMSGTQYF
TRBJ1-5 TRBV27 TRBD1 NA TGTGCCAGCAGTTCAGGACAGGGCCAACATCAGCCCCAGCATTTT CASSSGQGQHQPQHF
TRBJ1-1 TRBV25-1 NA once TGTGCCAGCAGTGAAAGTAGACAGCTGAACACTGAAGCTTTCTTT CASSESRQLNTEAFF
TRBJ2-7 TRBV4-1 NA NA TGCGCCAGCAGCCCACTTTCGGGTGACTACGAGCAGTACTTC CASSPLSGDYEQYF
TRBJ2-1 TRBV30 NA NA TGTGCCTGGAGTGTTATTCTGGGAAATGAGCAGTTCTTC CAWSVILGNEQFF
TRBJ2-6 TRBV19 NA NA TGTGCTACCTCACGGGACACCCCGTACTCTGGGGCCAACGTCCTGACTTTC CATSRDTPYSGANVLTF
TRBJ2-7 TRBV7-9 TRBD1 NA TGTGCCACGGCAATCACAGGGGTAAGCTACGAGCAGTACTTC CATAITGVSYEQYF
TRBJ2-7 TRBV30 NA NA TGTGCCTGGAGTGTATCAGAATTATACGAGCAGTACTTC CAWSVSELYEQYF
TRBJ2-1 TRBV7-9 TRBD1 few TGTGCCAGCAGCTCAACGAAGGACAGGGGGTCATCGTCGTACAATGAGCAGTTCTTC CASSSTKDRGSSSYNEQFF
TRBJ1-1 TRBV19 TRBD1 few TGTGCCAGTAGACTACCGGACAGGGCGAACACTGAAGCTTTCTTT CASRLPDRANTEAFF
TRBJ2-7 TRBV7-9 NA few TGTGCCAGCAGCTTCGACGCCGGGGGCGAGCAGTACTTC CASSFDAGGEQYF
TRBJ2-7 TRBV28 NA few TGTGCCAGCAGTTCCTCCGGGACGGCCACCTACGAGCAGTACTTC CASSSSGTATYEQYF
TRBJ1-2 TRBV12-5 NA NA TGTGCTAGTGCCCGGGGACTGGACTATGGCTACACCTTC CASARGLDYGYTF
TRBJ1-5 TRBV6-1 NA few TGTGCCAGCAGTGAAGTCCCAAATCAGCCCCAGCATTTT CASSEVPNQPQHF
TRBJ1-3 TRBV27 NA NA TGTGCCGTGGGGTCCTCTGGAAACACCATATATTTT CAVGSSGNTIYF
TRBJ1-1 TRBV21-1 NA few TGTGCCAGCATTCCGGACAGATGGCTGAGGTCTGAAGCTTTCTTT CASIPDRWLRSEAFF
TRBJ1-1 TRBV2 TRBD1 NA TGTGCCAGCAACCGACAGGGAATGAACACTGAAGCTTTCTTT CASNRQGMNTEAFF
TRBJ2-3 TRBV29-1 NA few TGCAGCGTCGGTGGGGATACGCAGTATTTT CSVGGDTQYF
TRBJ2-2 TRBV5-6 NA NA TGTGCCAGCAGCTTGGTAGGGTACACCGGGGAGCTGTTTTTT CASSLVGYTGELFF
TRBJ2-1 TRBV6-5 TRBD1 few TGTGCCAGCAGACCTACGGGACAGGGGATCGATGAGCAGTTCTTC CASRPTGQGIDEQFF
TRBJ2-7 TRBV5-8 NA NA TGTGCCAGCAGCTTGGGGCTGGCCGAGCAGTACTTC CASSLGLAEQYF
TRBJ2-1 TRBV7-2 NA NA TGTGCCAGCAGCTTAGCAGGGGACGGTTCCTACAATGAGCAGTTCTTC CASSLAGDGSYNEQFF
TRBJ2-5 TRBV18 NA NA TGTGCCAGCTCACAGGGACTCCAAGAGACCCAGTACTTC CASSQGLQETQYF
TRBJ2-2 TRBV27 NA NA TGTGCCAGCAGTCCCCTGGGCCGCGGCACCGGGGAGCTGTTTTTT CASSPLGRGTGELFF
TRBJ2-7 TRBV4-1 NA NA TGCGCCAGCAGCCAGACCCGGGCTATAGGGGTCTACGAGCAGTACTTC CASSQTRAIGVYEQYF
TRBJ1-2 TRBV4-1 NA NA TGCGCCAGCAGCCAACTAGGGGGGGTCCCCAACTATGGCTACACCTTC CASSQLGGVPNYGYTF
TRBJ2-1 TRBV10-3 NA few TGTGCCATCAGTGAGTCGGTAGCGGCCATCTACAATGAGCAGTTCTTC CAISESVAAIYNEQFF